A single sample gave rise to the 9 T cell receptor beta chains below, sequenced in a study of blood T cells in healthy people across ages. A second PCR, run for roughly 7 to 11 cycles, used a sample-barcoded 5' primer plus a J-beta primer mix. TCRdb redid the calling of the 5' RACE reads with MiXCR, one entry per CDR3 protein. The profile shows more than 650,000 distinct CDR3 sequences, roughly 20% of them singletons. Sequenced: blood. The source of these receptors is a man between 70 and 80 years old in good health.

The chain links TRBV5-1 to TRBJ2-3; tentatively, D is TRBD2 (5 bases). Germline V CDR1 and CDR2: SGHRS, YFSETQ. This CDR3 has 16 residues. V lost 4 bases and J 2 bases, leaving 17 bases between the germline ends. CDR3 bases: TGCGCCAGCAGCCCGATGCGGGTGACCGTCACAGATACGCAGTATTTT. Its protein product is CASSPMRVTVTDTQYF.

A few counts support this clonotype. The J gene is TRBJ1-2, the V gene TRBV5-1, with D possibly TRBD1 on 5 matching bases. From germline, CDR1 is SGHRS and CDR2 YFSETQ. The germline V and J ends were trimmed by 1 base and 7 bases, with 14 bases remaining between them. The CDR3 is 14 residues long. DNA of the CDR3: TGCGCCAGCAGCTTGACCAGGGACGTTCGTGGCTACACCTTC. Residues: CASSLTRDVRGYTF.

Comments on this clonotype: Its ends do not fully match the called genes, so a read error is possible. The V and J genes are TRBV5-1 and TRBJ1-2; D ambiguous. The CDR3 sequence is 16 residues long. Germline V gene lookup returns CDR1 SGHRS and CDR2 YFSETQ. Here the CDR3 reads CASSLGEGPGVYGHTF. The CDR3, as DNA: TGCGCCAGCAGCTTGGGAGAGGGTCCCGGCGTCTATGGCCACACCTTC.

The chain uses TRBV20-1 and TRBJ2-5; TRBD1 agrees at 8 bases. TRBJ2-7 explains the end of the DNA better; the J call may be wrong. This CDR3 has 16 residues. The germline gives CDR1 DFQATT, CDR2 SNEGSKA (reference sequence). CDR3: CSAIVRPLTGDYEQYV. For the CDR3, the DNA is TGCAGTGCTATAGTAAGGCCCCTGACAGGGGATTACGAGCAGTACGTC.

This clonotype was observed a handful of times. CDR3 region: CASSYSRVRVRGTDTQYF. CDR3 bases: TGTGCCAGCAGTTACTCGAGGGTGCGCGTGAGAGGGACAGATACGCAGTATTTT. The chain is built from TRBV6-5 and TRBJ2-3; D may be TRBD2 (5 bases). Germline CDR1 MNHEY, CDR2 SVGAGI. Deletions cut 0 bases from V and 3 bases from J, with 19 bases between. CDR3 length equals 18 residues.

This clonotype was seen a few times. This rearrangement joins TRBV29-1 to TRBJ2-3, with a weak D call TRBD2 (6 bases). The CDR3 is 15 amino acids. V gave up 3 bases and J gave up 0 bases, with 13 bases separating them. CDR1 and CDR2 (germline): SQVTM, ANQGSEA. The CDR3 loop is CSVDLGRASTDTQYF. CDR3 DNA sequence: TGCAGCGTTGACCTCGGGAGAGCTAGCACAGATACGCAGTATTTT.

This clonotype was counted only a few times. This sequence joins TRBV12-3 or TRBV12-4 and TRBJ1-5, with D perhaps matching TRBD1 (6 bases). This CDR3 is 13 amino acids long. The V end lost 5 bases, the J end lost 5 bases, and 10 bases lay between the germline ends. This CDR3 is CASSGAGDQPQHF. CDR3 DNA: TGTGCCAGCAGTGGGGCAGGGGATCAGCCCCAGCATTTT.

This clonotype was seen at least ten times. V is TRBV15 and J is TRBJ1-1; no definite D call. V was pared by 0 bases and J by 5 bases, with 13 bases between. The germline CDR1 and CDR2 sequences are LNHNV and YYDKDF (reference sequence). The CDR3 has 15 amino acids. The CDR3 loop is CATSRESIGRTEAFF. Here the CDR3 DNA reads TGTGCCACCAGCAGAGAAAGTATAGGGCGAACTGAAGCTTTCTTT.

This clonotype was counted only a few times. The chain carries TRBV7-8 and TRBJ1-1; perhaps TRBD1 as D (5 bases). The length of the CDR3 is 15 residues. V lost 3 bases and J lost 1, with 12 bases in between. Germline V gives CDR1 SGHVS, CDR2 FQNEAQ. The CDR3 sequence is CASSFSWQGNTEAFF. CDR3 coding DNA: TGTGCCAGCAGCTTTTCTTGGCAGGGGAACACTGAAGCTTTCTTT.